The entry below describes one T cell receptor beta chain. Antigen unknown. These data originate in a study of T cell repertoires in cytomegalovirus infection. In the study overall: Based on public TCR beta signatures, there were indications of CMV infection and of a matching HLA type.

The study's findings and limits: Across the ex vivo response, the dominant clonotypes were HLA-C-restricted CMV-specific TCR beta clonotypes.

Germline V gene lookup returns CDR1 SGHTA and CDR2 FQGNSA. The CDR3 sequence is 17 residues long. The germline V and J ends were trimmed by 1 base and 6 bases, with 16 bases remaining between them. TCRdb reprocessed the reads with MiXCR, giving one entry per CDR3 protein. The data show about 58,000 distinct CDR3 sequences, about 18% seen once. V is TRBV7-2 and J is TRBJ1-6; no clear D. The sequence derives from a human donor in good health (CMV status not recorded). Some clones in this sample may be carry-over from other donors' samples. The material sequenced was CD8+ T cells from cultured PBMCs, taken from culture after CMV antigen stimulation. The CDR3 coding sequence is TGTGCCAGCAGCTTAGTACCCGCTCCACGCGTTAATTCACCCCTCCACTTT. Translated: CASSLVPAPRVNSPLHF.